This passage covers 22 T cell receptor beta chains from one sample sequenced in a study of regulatory T cells in long-lasting Graves disease. Time point indicated: newly diagnosed GD, antithyroid drugs for less than 3 months. From RNA extracted from PBMCs, the TCR library was made. Building the TCR beta libraries relied on iRepertoire HTBI primers, and CDR3 regions underwent Arm-PCR. TCRdb passed the multiplex PCR reads through MiXCR, listing each CDR3 protein once. The data hold roughly 610,000 distinct CDR3 sequences, with 15% to 20% observed a single time. The sample was also reused in another study, on T cells in Graves' hyperthyroidism and ophthalmopathy.

Sequenced material: peripheral blood mononuclear cells (PBMCs), taken at new diagnosis, from a patient treated with antithyroid drugs. The receptor set was obtained from a woman in her twenties or thirties with Graves disease.

V usage is TRBV28 and J usage is TRBJ1-5; 7 bases match TRBD1. CDR3 length: 15 residues. CDR1 is MDHEN, CDR2 SYDVKM, per germline. The ends lost 6 bases at V and 7 bases at J; junction bases unmatched: 12. CDR3 nucleotide sequence: TGTGCCAGCAGGATTGCCGGGACAGAGGGACAGCCCCAGCATTTT. As protein: CASRIAGTEGQPQHF. Full variable domain (outside the CDR3, taken from reference TRBV28 and TRBJ1-5): DVKVTQSSRYLVKRTGEKVFLECVQDMDHENMFWYRQDPGLGLRLIYFSYDVKMKEKGDIPEGYSVSREKKERFSLILESASTNQTSMYLCASRIAGTEGQPQHFGDGTRLSIL.

This clonotype was seen a few times. This chain connects TRBV5-5 to TRBJ2-2; tentative D call: TRBD1 (6 bases). Germline-derived CDR1 and CDR2 are SGHKS and YYEKEE (reference sequence). The germline V and J ends were trimmed by 1 base and 2 bases, with 12 bases remaining between them. The CDR3 has 16 residues. The DNA for the CDR3 is TGTGCCAGCAGCTTGTTCCGGACAGCAAACACCGGGGAGCTGTTTTTT. Translation gives CASSLFRTANTGELFF.

The chain employs TRBV10-1 and TRBJ1-5, with TRBD1 identical over 7 bases. The CDR3 contains 15 residues. Germline V CDR1 and CDR2: WNHNN, SYGVQD (reference sequence). V gave up 6 bases and J gave up 7 bases; unmatched junction bases: 12. The chain's CDR3 is CASRDGDSLWQPQHF. The DNA for the CDR3 is TGCGCCAGCAGGGACGGGGACAGCCTTTGGCAGCCCCAGCATTTT.

About this clonotype: The germline gene is not matched at one end of the junction; a read error may be the cause. The chain couples TRBV30 to TRBJ2-2, with D perhaps matching TRBD2 (5 bases). Germline CDR1 GTSNPN, CDR2 SVGIG (reference sequence). The CDR3 spans 11 residues. CDR3 nucleotide sequence: TGTGCCTGGAGTGTATACGGGGAGCTGCTTTTT. It is translated as CAWSVYGELLF.

Details on this clonotype: Given a much more abundant clone one base away, this may be a read error. V usage is TRBV11-2 and J usage is TRBJ2-7, with 7 bases lining up with TRBD1. Germline assignment: CDR1 SGHAT and CDR2 FQNNGV. The CDR3 runs to 14 residues. The V segment lost 2 bases and the J segment 9 bases; nucleotides outside the gene matches: 10. The CDR3 DNA is TGTGCCAGCAGCTTACACCAGGGGGTCGGCGGGCAGTACTTC. This encodes CASSLHQGVGGQYF.

This chain uses TRBV6-2 or TRBV6-3 with TRBJ1-4; no clear D gene. Per the germline V gene, CDR1 is MNHEY and CDR2 is SVGEGT. CDR3 length equals 14 residues. V lost 7 bases to trimming and J lost 6 bases, with 15 bases between them. The CDR3 loop is CASKDSGWDEKLFF. The CDR3, as DNA: TGTGCCAGCAAAGACTCGGGATGGGATGAAAAACTGTTTTTT.

This clonotype was seen a handful of times. The V and J genes are TRBV20-1 and TRBJ2-2; the match to TRBD2 covers 7 bases. This CDR3 is 13 amino acids long. Germline V gene data show CDR1 as DFQATT and CDR2 as SNEGSKA (reference sequence). The junction had 6 bases not matched to a gene; V was cut back by 4 bases and J by 7 bases. The DNA of the CDR3 is TGCAGTGCTACCCAGAGCGGGGTCGGGGAGCTGTTTTTT. Amino acids: CSATQSGVGELFF.

This clonotype was seen a few times. The V gene is TRBV27, the J gene TRBJ2-1, with D possibly being TRBD2 (6 bases). CDR3 length equals 12 residues. Trimming took off 7 bases at V and 9 bases at J, with 13 bases between the two ends. The germline V gene encodes CDR1 MNHEY and CDR2 SMNVEV (reference sequence). The CDR3 loop reads CASNGRIGEQFF. The CDR3 coding sequence is TGTGCCAGCAACGGGAGAATCGGTGAGCAGTTCTTC.

The chain couples TRBV25-1 to TRBJ2-7; a weak D match, TRBD1 (6 bases). V lost 5 bases to trimming and J lost 2 bases, with 19 bases between them. CDR1 is MGHDK, CDR2 SYGVNS, per germline. This CDR3 is built from 16 residues. The CDR3 loop is CASSTKTGTITYEQYF. The CDR3 region has the DNA TGTGCCAGCAGTACGAAAACCGGGACAATCACCTACGAGCAGTACTTC.

At least ten counts were recorded for this clonotype. This chain links TRBV6-1 with TRBJ1-1, with no clear D. Trimming stripped 8 bases from V and 1 base from J, with 11 bases between. Germline V lookup: CDR1 MNHNS, CDR2 SASEGT. This CDR3 is 13 amino acids long. CDR3 amino acids: CASVVKQNTEAFF. The CDR3 coding sequence is TGTGCCAGCGTGGTCAAACAGAACACTGAAGCTTTCTTT.

This chain uses TRBV19 with TRBJ2-7, with no clear D. Germline loops: CDR1 LNHDA, CDR2 SQIVND (reference sequence). V dropped 3 bases and J dropped 2 bases, with 8 bases sitting between them. CDR3 length equals 13 residues. The CDR3 protein is CASSIRATYEQYF. In DNA form, the CDR3 reads TGTGCCAGTAGTATTAGGGCTACCTACGAGCAGTACTTC. The whole variable domain, filled in from reference TRBV19 and TRBJ2-7, reads DGGITQSPKYLFRKEGQNVTLSCEQNLNHDAMYWYRQDPGQGLRLIYYSQIVNDFQKGDIAEGYSVSREKKESFPLTVTSAQKNPTAFYLCASSIRATYEQYFGPGTRLTVT.

V usage is TRBV28 and J usage is TRBJ1-4; D possibly corresponds to TRBD1 (6 bases). The V end lost 8 bases, the J end lost 3 bases, and 7 bases lay between the germline ends. CDR1 is MDHEN, CDR2 SYDVKM, per germline. The CDR3 has 12 amino acids. The CDR3 protein is CASGGSNEKLFF. As DNA, the CDR3 is TGTGCCAGCGGGGGCTCTAATGAAAAACTGTTTTTT.

With respect to this clonotype: This is likely an artifact of a read error, given a far larger clone one base away. This is likely a read error, given that the CDR3 carries no conserved phenylalanine or tryptophan at its end. CDR3 coding DNA: TGTGCCAGCAGCTTAGCTGAAGCTTTCCTT. It yields the protein CASSLAEAFL. This sequence joins TRBV7-8 and TRBJ1-1; no firm D call. Deletions cut 0 bases from V and 7 bases from J, with 0 bases between. CDR1 is SGHVS, CDR2 FQNEAQ, per germline. This CDR3 is 10 amino acids long.

V gene TRBV5-1 combines with J gene TRBJ2-7, with a weak D call TRBD2 (5 bases). The ends were cut back, 6 bases at V and 3 bases at J, with 25 bases in the middle. The V gene's germline CDR1 is SGHRS and CDR2 YFSETQ. The CDR3 is 17 residues long. CDR3 in amino acids: CASKSRYESGPIYEQYF. The DNA for the CDR3 is TGCGCCAGCAAGAGCCGCTACGAAAGCGGTCCCATCTACGAGCAGTACTTC.

This clonotype was observed many times. V and J are TRBV12-3 or TRBV12-4 and TRBJ1-3; perhaps TRBD1 as D (6 bases). V lost 11 bases to trimming and J lost 2 bases, with 10 bases between them. The CDR3 length is 12 residues. The CDR3 DNA sequence: TGTGCCGGTACAGGGACTGGAAACACCATATATTTT. Protein: CAGTGTGNTIYF.

Ten or more counts support this clonotype. V usage is TRBV27 and J usage is TRBJ1-5; possible D gene TRBD1, 6 bases. This CDR3 has 13 amino acids. Germline values: CDR1 MNHEY, CDR2 SMNVEV (reference sequence). V was pared by 8 bases and J by 2 bases, with 10 bases between. DNA of the CDR3: TGTGCCAGCGGGACATTTGGCAATCAGCCCCAGCATTTT. Translating it yields CASGTFGNQPQHF.

Only a few counts were recorded for this clonotype. The chain carries TRBV4-2 and TRBJ1-2; TRBD1 matches 7 bases. CDR1 LGHNA and CDR2 YNFKEQ come from the germline V gene. The CDR3 extends over 14 amino acids. V shed 0 bases, J shed 7 bases, and the junction held 5 bases outside the gene matches. In DNA form, the CDR3 reads TGTGCCAGCAGCCAAGATGGGACAGCGCTTGGCTACACCTTC. It codes for CASSQDGTALGYTF.

The table lists this clonotype with a few counts. The CDR3 coding sequence is TGTGCCAGCAGCCAGGTTCCGGGAACAGGGGACCGTGGCGAGCAGTACTTC. Its protein product is CASSQVPGTGDRGEQYF. V is TRBV13 and J is TRBJ2-7; 7 nucleotides agree with TRBD1. The CDR3 is 17 residues long. V lost 5 bases and J lost 6; bases outside the gene matches: 19. Germline lookup yields CDR1 PRHDT and CDR2 FYEKMQ (reference sequence).

The CDR3 region is CASSHVGQLHSYEQYF. The CDR3 DNA follows: TGTGCCAGCAGCCATGTCGGACAGCTCCACTCCTACGAGCAGTACTTC. The J gene is TRBJ2-7, the V gene TRBV6-2 or TRBV6-3; possibly TRBD1 for D (6 bases). CDR1 MNHEY and CDR2 SVGEGT come from the germline V gene. The length of the CDR3 is 16 residues. Trimming removed 6 bases from V and 0 bases from J, with 18 bases in between.

This clonotype was counted at least ten times. CDR3 DNA sequence: TGTGCCAGCCGCCTACAAGAGACCCAGTACTTC. Amino acids: CASRLQETQYF. The rearrangement joins TRBV11-2 to TRBJ2-5; D gene unclear. V was pared by 8 bases and J by 2 bases, with 6 bases between. The germline V gene has CDR1 SGHAT and CDR2 FQNNGV. The CDR3 contains 11 residues.

The chain has TRBV24-1 and TRBJ2-3; D may match TRBD1 or TRBD2 (6 bases each). Germline V gene sequence: CDR1 KGHDR, CDR2 SFDVKD. V was shortened by 8 bases and J by 11 bases, with 19 bases between the two germline ends. CDR3 length: 13 residues. The CDR3 loop reads CATTQGGGTQQYF. The DNA of the CDR3 is TGTGCCACCACCCAAGGAGGGGGGACGCAGCAGTATTTT.

This clonotype has a count of ten or more. V is TRBV28 and J is TRBJ1-2; D remains ambiguous. The CDR3 is 11 residues long. Trimming stripped 5 bases from V and 6 bases from J, with 7 bases between. Germline CDR1 is MDHEN and CDR2 is SYDVKM. CDR3 in DNA: TGTGCCAGCAGTGACATGGATGGCTACACCTTC. Translation gives CASSDMDGYTF.